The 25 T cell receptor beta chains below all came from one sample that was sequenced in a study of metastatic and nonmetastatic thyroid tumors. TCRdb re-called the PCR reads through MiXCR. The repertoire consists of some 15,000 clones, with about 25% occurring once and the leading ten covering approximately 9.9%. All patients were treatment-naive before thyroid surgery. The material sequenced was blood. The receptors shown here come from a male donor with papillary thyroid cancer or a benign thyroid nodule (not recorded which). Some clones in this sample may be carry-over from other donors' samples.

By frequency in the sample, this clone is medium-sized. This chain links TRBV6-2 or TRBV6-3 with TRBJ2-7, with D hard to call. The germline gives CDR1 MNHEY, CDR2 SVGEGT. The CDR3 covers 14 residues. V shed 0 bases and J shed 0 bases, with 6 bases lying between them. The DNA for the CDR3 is TGTGCCAGCAGTTACTCGACAAACTCCTACGAGCAGTACTTC. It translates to CASSYSTNSYEQYF.

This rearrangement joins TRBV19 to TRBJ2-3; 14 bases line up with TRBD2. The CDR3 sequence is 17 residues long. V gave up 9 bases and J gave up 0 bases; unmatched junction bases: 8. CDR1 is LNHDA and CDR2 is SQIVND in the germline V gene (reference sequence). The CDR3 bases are TGTGCCAGAGCGACTAGCGGGAGGGCCGTTAGCACAGATACGCAGTATTTT. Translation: CARATSGRAVSTDTQYF.

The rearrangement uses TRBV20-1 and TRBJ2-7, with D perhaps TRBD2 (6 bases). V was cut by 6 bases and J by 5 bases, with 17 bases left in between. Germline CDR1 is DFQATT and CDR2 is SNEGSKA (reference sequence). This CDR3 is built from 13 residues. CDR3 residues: CSAFGGVMDEQYF. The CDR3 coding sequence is TGCAGTGCCTTCGGGGGAGTGATGGACGAGCAGTACTTC.

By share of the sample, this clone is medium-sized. CDR3 loop: CASSLRKLNKETQYF. The CDR3 coding sequence is TGTGCCAGCAGCTTACGGAAGCTGAACAAAGAGACCCAGTACTTC. The chain joins TRBV13 to TRBJ2-5; D uncertain. CDR1 PRHDT and CDR2 FYEKMQ come from the germline V gene (reference sequence). The CDR3 runs to 15 residues. Trimming stripped 2 bases from V and 3 bases from J, with 13 bases between.

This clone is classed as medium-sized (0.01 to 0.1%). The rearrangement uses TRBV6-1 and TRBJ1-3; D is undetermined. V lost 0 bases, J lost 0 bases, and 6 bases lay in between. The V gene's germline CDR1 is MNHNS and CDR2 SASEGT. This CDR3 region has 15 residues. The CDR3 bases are TGTGCCAGCAGTGAAGCGGCAGACTCTGGAAACACCATATATTTT. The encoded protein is CASSEAADSGNTIYF.

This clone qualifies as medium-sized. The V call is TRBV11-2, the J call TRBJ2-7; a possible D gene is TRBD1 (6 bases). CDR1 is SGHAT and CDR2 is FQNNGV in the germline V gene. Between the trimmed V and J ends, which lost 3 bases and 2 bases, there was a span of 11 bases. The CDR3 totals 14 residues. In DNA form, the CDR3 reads TGTGCCAGCAGCTTGATGGGACAAACCTACGAGCAGTACTTC. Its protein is CASSLMGQTYEQYF.

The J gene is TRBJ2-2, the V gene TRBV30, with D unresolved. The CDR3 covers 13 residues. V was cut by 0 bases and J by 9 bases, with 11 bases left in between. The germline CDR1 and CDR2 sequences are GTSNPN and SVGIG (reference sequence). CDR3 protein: CAWSVFVDRELFF. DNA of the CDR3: TGTGCCTGGAGTGTATTTGTAGACCGGGAGCTGTTTTTT. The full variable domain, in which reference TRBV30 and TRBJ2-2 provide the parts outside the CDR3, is SQTIHQWPATLVQPVGSPLSLECTVEGTSNPNLYWYRQAAGRGLQLLFYSVGIGQISSEVPQNLSASRPQDRQFILSSKKLLLSDSGFYLCAWSVFVDRELFFGEGSRLTVL.

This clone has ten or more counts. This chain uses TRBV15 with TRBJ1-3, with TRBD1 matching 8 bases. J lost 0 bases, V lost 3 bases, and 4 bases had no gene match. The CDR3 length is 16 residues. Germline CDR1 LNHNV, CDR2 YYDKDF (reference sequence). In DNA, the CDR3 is TGTGCCACCAGCAGGGACAGGGCCAACTCTGGAAACACCATATATTTT. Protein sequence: CATSRDRANSGNTIYF.

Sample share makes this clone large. In DNA, the CDR3 is TGTGCCAGCAGCTTAGCGCGGGGGCCCGGAGCCGTCTATGGCTACACCTTC. Amino acids: CASSLARGPGAVYGYTF. The rearrangement links TRBV7-8 to TRBJ1-2; tentative D call: TRBD1 (6 bases). Germline values: CDR1 SGHVS, CDR2 FQNEAQ. The ends were cut back, 0 bases at V and 4 bases at J, with 18 bases in the middle. This CDR3 has 17 amino acids.

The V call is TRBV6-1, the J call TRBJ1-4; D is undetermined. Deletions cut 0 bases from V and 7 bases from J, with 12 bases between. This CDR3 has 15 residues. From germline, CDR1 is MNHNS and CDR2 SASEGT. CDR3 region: CASSEARGLGEKLFF. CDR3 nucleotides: TGTGCCAGCAGTGAAGCGCGAGGGTTAGGTGAAAAACTGTTTTTT.

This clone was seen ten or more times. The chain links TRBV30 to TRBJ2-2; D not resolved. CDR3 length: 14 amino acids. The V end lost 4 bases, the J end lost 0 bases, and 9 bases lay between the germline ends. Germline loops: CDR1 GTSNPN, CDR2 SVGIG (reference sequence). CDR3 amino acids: CAWTSDANTGELFF. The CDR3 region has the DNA TGTGCCTGGACTTCAGATGCGAACACCGGGGAGCTGTTTTTT.

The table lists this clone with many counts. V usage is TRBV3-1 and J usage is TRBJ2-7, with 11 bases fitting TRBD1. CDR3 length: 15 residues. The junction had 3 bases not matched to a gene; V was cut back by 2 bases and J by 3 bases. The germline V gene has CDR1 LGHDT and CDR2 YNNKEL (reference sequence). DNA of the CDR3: TGTGCCAGCAGCCAAATAGGGACAGGGGGCTACGAGCAGTACTTC. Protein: CASSQIGTGGYEQYF.

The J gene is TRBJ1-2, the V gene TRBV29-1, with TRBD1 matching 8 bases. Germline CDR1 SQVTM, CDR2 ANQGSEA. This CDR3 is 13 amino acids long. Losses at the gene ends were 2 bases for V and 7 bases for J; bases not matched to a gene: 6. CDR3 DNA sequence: TGCAGCGTTGAAACAGGGGGGGCAGGTGGCTACACCTTC. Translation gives CSVETGGAGGYTF. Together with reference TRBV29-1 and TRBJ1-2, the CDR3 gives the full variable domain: SAVISQKPSRDICQRGTSLTIQCQVDSQVTMMFWYRQQPGQSLTLIATANQGSEATYESGFVIDKFPISRPNLTFSTLTVSNMSPEDSSIYLCSVETGGAGGYTFGSGTRLTVV.

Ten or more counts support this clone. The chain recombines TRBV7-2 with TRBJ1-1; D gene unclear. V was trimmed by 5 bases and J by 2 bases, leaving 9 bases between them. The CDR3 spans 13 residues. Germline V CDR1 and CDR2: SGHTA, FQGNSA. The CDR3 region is CASSRGPNTEAFF. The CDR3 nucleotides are TGTGCCAGCAGCCGAGGACCCAACACTGAAGCTTTCTTT.

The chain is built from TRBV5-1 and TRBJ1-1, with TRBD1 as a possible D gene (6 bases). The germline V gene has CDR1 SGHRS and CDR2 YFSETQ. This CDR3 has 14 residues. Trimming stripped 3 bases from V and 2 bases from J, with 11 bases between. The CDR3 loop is CASSSPGENTEAFF. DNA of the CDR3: TGCGCCAGCAGCTCCCCAGGGGAAAACACTGAAGCTTTCTTT. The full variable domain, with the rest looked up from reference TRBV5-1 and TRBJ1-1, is KAGVTQTPRYLIKTRGQQVTLSCSPISGHRSVSWYQQTPGQGLQFLFEYFSETQRNKGNFPGRFSGRQFSNSRSEMNVSTLELGDSALYLCASSSPGENTEAFFGQGTRLTVV.

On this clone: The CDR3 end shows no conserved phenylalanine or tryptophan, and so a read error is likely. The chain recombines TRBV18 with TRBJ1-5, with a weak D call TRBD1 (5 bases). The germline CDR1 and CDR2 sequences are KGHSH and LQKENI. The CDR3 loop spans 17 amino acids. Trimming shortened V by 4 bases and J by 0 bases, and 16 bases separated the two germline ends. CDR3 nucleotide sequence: TGTGCCAGCTCACGCGGAACCGGGACGGATAGCAATCAGCCCCAGCATTGT. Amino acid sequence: CASSRGTGTDSNQPQHC.

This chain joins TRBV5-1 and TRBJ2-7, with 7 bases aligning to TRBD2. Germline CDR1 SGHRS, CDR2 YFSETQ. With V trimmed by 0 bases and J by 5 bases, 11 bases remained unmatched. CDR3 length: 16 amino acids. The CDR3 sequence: CASSLGTSEASDEQYF. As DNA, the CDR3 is TGCGCCAGCAGCTTGGGAACTAGCGAGGCGAGCGACGAGCAGTACTTC. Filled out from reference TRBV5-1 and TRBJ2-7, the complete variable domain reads KAGVTQTPRYLIKTRGQQVTLSCSPISGHRSVSWYQQTPGQGLQFLFEYFSETQRNKGNFPGRFSGRQFSNSRSEMNVSTLELGDSALYLCASSLGTSEASDEQYFGPGTRLTVT.

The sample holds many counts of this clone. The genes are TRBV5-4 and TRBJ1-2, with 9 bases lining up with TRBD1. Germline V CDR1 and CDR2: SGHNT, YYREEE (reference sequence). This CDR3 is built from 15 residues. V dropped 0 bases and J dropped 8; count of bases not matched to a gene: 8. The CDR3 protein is CASSLERWTGEGYTF. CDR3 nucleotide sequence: TGTGCCAGCAGCTTGGAAAGGTGGACAGGGGAAGGCTACACCTTC. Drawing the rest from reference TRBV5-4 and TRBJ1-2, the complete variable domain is ETGVTQSPTHLIKTRGQQVTLRCSSQSGHNTVSWYQQALGQGPQFIFQYYREEENGRGNFPPRFSGLQFPNYSSELNVNALELDDSALYLCASSLERWTGEGYTFGSGTRLTVV.

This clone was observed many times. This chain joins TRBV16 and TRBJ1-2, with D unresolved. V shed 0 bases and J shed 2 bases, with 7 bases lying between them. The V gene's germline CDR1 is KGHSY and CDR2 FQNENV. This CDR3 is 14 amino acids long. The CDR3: CASSQSGHNYGYTF. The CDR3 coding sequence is TGTGCCAGCAGCCAATCTGGCCACAACTATGGCTACACCTTC.

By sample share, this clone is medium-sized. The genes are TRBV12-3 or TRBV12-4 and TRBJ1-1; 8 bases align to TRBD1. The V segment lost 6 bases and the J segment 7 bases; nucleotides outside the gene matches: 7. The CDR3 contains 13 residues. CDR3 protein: CASRTGTGNEAFF. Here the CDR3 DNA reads TGTGCCAGCAGGACCGGGACAGGCAATGAAGCTTTCTTT.

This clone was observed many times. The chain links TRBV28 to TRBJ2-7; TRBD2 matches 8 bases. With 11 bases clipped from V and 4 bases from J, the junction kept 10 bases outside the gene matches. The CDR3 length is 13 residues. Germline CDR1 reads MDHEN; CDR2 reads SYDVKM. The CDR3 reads CASGLDYLYEQYF. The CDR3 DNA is TGTGCCTCGGGACTAGACTATTTATACGAGCAGTACTTC.

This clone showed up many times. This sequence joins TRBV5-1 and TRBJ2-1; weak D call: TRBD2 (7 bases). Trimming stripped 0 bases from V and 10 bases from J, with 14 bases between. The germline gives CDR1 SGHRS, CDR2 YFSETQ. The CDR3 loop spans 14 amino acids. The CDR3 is CASSLGGGLLEQFF. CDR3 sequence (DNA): TGCGCCAGCAGCTTGGGGGGGGGCCTTCTGGAGCAGTTCTTC.

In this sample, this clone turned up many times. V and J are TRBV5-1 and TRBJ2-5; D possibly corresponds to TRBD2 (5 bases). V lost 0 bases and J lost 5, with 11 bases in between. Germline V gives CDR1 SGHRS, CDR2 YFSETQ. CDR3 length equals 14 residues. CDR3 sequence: CASSLVAGRETQYF. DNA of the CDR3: TGCGCCAGCAGCTTGGTCGCGGGCAGGGAGACCCAGTACTTC.

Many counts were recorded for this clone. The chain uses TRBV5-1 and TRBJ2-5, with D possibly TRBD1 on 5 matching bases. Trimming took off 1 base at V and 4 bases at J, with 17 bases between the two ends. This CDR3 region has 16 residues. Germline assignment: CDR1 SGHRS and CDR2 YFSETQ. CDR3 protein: CASSLSSGWIVETQYF. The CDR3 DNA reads TGCGCCAGCAGCTTGAGTTCAGGGTGGATTGTAGAGACCCAGTACTTC.

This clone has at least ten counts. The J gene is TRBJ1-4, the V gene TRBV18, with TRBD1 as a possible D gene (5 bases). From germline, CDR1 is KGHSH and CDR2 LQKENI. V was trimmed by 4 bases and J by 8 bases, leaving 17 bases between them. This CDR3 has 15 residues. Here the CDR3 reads CASSLGRGLREKLFF. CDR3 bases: TGTGCCAGCTCACTAGGACGGGGACTCCGGGAAAAACTGTTTTTT.